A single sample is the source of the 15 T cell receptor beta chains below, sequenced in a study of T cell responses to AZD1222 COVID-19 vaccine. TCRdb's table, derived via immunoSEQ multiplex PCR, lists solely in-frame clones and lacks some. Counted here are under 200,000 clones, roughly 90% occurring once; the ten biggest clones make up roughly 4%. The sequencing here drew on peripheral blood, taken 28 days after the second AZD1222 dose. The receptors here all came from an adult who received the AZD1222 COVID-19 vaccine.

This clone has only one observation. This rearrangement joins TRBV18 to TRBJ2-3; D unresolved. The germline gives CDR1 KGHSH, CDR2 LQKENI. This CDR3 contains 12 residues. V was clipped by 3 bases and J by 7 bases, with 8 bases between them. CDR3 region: CASSPKMNTQYF. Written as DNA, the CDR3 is TGTGCCAGCTCACCCAAAATGAATACGCAGTATTTT.

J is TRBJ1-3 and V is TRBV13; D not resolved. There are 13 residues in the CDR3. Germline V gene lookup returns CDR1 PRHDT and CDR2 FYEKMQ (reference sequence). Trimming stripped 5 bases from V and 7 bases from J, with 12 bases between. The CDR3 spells CASSPRTVNTIYF. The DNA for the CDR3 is TGTGCCAGCAGCCCCCGGACGGTTAACACCATATATTTT.

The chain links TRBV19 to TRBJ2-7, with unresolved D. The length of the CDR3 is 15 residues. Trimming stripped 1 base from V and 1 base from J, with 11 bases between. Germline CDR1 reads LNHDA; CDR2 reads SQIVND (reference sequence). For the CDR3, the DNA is TGTGCCAGTAGTATAGCGGCAGGATGGTCCTACGAGCAGTACTTC. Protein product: CASSIAAGWSYEQYF.

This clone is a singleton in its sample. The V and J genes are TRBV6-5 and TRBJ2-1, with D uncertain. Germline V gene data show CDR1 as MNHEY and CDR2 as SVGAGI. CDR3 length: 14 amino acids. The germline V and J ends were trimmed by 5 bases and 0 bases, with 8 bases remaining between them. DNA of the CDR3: TGTGCCAGCAGTACTGGAAGCTCCTACAATGAGCAGTTCTTC. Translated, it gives CASSTGSSYNEQFF.

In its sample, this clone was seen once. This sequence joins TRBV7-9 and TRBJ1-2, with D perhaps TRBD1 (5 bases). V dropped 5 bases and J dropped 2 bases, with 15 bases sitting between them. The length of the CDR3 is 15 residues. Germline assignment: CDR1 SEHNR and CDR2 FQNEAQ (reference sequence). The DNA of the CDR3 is TGTGCCAGCAGCCTGGGGGGGAGTTACAACTATGGCTACACCTTC. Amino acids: CASSLGGSYNYGYTF.

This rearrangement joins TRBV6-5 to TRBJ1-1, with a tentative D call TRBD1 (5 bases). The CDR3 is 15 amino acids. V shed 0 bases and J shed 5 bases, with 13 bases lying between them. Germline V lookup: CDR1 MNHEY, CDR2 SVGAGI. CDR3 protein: CASSYSRRQTTEAFF. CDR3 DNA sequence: TGTGCCAGCAGTTACTCGAGGCGACAGACAACTGAAGCTTTCTTT.

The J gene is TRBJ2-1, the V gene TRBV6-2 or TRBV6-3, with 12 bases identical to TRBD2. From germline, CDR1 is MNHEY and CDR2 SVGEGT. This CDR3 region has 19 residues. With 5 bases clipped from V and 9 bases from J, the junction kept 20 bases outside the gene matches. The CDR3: CASSTRTSGVGRSGTEQFF. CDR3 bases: TGTGCCAGCAGTACTCGGACTAGCGGGGTGGGAAGGTCGGGGACTGAGCAGTTCTTC.

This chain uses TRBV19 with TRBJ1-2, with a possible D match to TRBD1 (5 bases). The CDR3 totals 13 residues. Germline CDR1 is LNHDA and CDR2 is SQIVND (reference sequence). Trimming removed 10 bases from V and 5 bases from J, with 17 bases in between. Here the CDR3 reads CATRAPTAYGYTF. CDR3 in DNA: TGTGCCACCCGTGCGCCGACAGCGTATGGCTACACCTTC.

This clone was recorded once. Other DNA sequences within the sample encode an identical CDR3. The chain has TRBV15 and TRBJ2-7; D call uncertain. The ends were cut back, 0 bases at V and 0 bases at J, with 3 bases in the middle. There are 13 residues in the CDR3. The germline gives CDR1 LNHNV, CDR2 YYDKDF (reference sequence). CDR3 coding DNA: TGTGCCACCAGCAGAGAATTCTCCTACGAGCAGTACTTC. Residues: CATSREFSYEQYF.

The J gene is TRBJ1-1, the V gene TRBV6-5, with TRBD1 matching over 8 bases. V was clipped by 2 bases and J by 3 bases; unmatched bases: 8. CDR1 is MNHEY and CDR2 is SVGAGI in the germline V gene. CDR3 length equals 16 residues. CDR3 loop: CASSYSRGTGDTEAFF. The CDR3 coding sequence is TGTGCCAGCAGTTACAGCCGCGGGACAGGCGACACTGAAGCTTTCTTT.

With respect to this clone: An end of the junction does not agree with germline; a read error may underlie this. CDR3 sequence: CASSSSRSGGAHLQETQYF. The CDR3, as DNA: TGTGCTAGCAGCTCCTCGAGGAGCGGGGGGGCTCACCTGCAAGAGACCCAGTACTTC. The chain employs TRBV7-7 and TRBJ2-5; 10 bases are shared with TRBD2. This CDR3 is 19 amino acids long. Germline CDR1 is SSHAT and CDR2 is FNYEAQ (reference sequence). Filled out from reference TRBV7-7 and TRBJ2-5, the complete variable domain reads GAGVSQSPRYKVTKRGQDVTLRCDPISSHATLYWYQQALGQGPEFLTYFNYEAQPDKSGLPSDRFSAERPEGSISTLTIQRTEQRDSAMYRCASSSSRSGGAHLQETQYFGPGTRLLVL.

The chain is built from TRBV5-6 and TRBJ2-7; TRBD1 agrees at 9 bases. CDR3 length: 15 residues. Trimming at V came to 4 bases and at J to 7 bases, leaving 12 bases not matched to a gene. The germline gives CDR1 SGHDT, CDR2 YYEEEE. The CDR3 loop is CASSHSGTGLREQYF. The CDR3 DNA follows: TGTGCCAGCAGCCACTCTGGGACAGGGCTGCGGGAGCAGTACTTC. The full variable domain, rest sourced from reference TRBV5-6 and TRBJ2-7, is DAGVTQSPTHLIKTRGQQVTLRCSPKSGHDTVSWYQQALGQGPQFIFQYYEEEERQRGNFPDRFSGHQFPNYSSELNVNALLLGDSALYLCASSHSGTGLREQYFGPGTRLTVT.

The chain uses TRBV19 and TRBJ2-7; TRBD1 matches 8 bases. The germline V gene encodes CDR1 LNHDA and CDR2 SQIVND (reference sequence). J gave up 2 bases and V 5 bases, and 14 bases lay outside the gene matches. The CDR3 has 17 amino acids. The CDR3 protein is CASSLRPLGQGAYEQYF. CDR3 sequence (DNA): TGTGCCAGTAGTCTCCGCCCCCTTGGACAGGGAGCCTACGAGCAGTACTTC.

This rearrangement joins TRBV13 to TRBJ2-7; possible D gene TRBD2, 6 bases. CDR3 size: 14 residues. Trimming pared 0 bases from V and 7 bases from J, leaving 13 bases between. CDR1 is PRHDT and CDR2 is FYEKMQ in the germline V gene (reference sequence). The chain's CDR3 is CASSLGRGKKEQYF. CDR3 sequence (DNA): TGTGCCAGCAGCTTAGGGCGGGGTAAAAAGGAGCAGTACTTC.

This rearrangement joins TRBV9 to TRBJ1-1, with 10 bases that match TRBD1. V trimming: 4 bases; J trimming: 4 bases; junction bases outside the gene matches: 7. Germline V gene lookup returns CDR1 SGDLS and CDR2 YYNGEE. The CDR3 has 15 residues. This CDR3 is CASSSRQGAFTEAFF. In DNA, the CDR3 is TGTGCCAGCAGCTCCCGACAGGGGGCTTTCACTGAAGCTTTCTTT.